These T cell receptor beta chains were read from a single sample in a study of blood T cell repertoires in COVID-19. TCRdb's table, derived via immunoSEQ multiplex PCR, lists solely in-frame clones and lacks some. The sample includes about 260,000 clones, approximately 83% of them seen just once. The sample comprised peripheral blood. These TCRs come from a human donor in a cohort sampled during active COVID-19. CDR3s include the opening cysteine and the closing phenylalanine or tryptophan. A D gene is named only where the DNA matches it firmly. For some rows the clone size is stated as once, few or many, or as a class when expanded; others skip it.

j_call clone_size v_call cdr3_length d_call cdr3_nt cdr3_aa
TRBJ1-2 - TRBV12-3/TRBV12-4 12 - TGTGCCAGCAGTTTTGAGGGATATGGCTACACCTTC CASSFEGYGYTF
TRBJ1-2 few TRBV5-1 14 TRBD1 TGCGCCAGCAGCCCGGACAGGGGGTTGGGTGGCTACACCTTC CASSPDRGLGGYTF
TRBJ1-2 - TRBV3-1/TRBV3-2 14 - TGTGCCAGCAGCCAGACTAGGGTTGGCTATGGCTACACCTTC CASSQTRVGYGYTF
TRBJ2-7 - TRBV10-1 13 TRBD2 TGCGCCAGCAGTGAGTCACTTACTAGCGGGCAGTACTTC CASSESLTSGQYF
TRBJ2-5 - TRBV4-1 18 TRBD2 TGCGCCAGCAGCCCAGGACTAGCGGTTAACCACCTAGGGGAGACCCAGTACTTC CASSPGLAVNHLGETQYF
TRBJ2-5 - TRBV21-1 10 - TGTGCCAGCGGGAGTGAGACCCAGTACTTC CASGSETQYF
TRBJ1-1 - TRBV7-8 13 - TGTGCCAGCAGCTTCTACCTGAACACTGAAGCTTTCTTT CASSFYLNTEAFF
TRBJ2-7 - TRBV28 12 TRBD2 TGTGCCACCAGACTAGCGGGCTACGAGCAGTACTTC CATRLAGYEQYF
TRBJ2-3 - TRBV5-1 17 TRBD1 TGCGCCAGCAGCAACGGACAGGGGGCATCTAGCACAGATACGCAGTATTTT CASSNGQGASSTDTQYF
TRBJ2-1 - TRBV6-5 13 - TGTGCCAGCTCCCGGGCCGGGAAGAATGAGCAGTTCTTC CASSRAGKNEQFF
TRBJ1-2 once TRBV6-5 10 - TGTGCCAGCGCGAACTATGGCTACACCTTC CASANYGYTF
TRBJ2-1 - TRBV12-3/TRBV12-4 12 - TGTGCCAGCCTTAGAGAAATCAATGAGCAGTTCTTC CASLREINEQFF
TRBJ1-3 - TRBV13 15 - TGTGCCAGCAGCTCGGGACTGCTCTCTGGAAACACCATATATTTT CASSSGLLSGNTIYF
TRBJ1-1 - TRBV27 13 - TGTGCCAGCAGTTTGGAGGGGAGGGGTGAAGCTTTCTTT CASSLEGRGEAFF
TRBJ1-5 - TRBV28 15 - TGTGCCAGCACTACCGCGGGGGGCGGCAATCAGCCCCAGCATTTT CASTTAGGGNQPQHF
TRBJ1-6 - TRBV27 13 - TGTGCCAGCAGGGGCGGGGGTGGTTCACCCCTCCACTTT CASRGGGGSPLHF
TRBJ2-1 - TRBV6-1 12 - TGTGCCAGCAGTGAAGGAGGTGGTGAGCAGTTCTTC CASSEGGGEQFF
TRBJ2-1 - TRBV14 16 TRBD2 TGTGCCAGCAGCCAAGAATTTGGACTAGCGGGAAATGAGCAGTTCTTC CASSQEFGLAGNEQFF
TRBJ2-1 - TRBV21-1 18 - TGTGCCAGCAGCAAAGGAGGGACTAGCGGGAGGTGTTACAATGAGCAGTTCTTC CASSKGGTSGRCYNEQFF
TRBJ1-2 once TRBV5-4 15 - TGTGCCAGCAGCTCTCCGCGACAGGAGATAAATGGCTACACCTTC CASSSPRQEINGYTF
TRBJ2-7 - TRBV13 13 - TGTGCCAGCAGCTTAGGGGCGGTTAGACAGCAGTACTTC CASSLGAVRQQYF
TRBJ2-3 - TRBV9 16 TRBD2 TGTGCCAGCAGCGTGGGGGCTAGCGGGAGTACAGATACGCAGTATTTT CASSVGASGSTDTQYF